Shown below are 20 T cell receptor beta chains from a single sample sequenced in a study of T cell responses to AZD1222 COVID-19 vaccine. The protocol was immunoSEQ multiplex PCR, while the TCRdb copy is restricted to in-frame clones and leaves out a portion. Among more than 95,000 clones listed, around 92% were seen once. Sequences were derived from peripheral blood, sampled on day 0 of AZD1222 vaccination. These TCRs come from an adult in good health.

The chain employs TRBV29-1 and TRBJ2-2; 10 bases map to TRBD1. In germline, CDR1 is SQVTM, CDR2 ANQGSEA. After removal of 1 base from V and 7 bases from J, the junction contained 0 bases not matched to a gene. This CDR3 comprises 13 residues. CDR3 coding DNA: TGCAGCGTTGAAGGGACAGGGGGCGGGGAGCTGTTTTTT. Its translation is CSVEGTGGGELFF.

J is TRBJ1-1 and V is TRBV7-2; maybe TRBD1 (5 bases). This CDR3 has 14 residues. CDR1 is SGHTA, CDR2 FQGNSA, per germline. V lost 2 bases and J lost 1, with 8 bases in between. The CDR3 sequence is CASSLRQPNTEAFF. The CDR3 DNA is TGTGCCAGCAGCTTAAGACAGCCGAACACTGAAGCTTTCTTT.

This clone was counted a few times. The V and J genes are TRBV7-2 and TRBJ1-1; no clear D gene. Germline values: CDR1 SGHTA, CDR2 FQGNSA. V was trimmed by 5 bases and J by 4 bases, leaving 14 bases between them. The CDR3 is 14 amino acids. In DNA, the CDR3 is TGTGCCAGCAGCCGCCGTGATTGGGGCACTGAAGCTTTCTTT. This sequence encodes CASSRRDWGTEAFF.

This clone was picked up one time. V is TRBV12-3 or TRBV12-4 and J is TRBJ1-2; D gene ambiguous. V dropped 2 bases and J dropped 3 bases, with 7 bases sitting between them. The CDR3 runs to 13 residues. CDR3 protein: CASSLKLDYGYTF. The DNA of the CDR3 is TGTGCCAGCAGTTTAAAATTAGACTATGGCTACACCTTC.

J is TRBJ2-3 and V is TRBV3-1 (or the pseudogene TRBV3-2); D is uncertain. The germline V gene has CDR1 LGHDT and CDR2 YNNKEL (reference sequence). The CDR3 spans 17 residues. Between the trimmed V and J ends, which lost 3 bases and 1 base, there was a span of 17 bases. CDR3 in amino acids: CASSQPTDTWGTDTQYF. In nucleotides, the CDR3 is TGTGCCAGCAGCCAGCCGACCGACACCTGGGGCACAGATACGCAGTATTTT.

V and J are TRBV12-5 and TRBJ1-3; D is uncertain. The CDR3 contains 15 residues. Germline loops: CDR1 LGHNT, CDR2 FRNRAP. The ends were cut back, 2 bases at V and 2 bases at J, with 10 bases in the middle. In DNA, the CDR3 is TGTGCTAGTGGTTTGCTCGGGTTTGCTGGAAACACCATATATTTT. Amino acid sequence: CASGLLGFAGNTIYF.

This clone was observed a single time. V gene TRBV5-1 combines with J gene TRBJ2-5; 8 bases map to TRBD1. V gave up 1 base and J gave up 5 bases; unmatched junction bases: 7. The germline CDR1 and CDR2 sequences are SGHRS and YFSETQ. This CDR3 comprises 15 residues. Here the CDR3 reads CASSLPGGAGETQYF. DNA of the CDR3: TGCGCCAGCAGCTTGCCAGGGGGCGCCGGGGAGACCCAGTACTTC.

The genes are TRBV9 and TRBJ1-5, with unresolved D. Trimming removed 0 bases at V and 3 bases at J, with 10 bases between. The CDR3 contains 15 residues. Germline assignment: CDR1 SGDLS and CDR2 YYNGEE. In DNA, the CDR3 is TGTGCCAGCAGCGTAGGGCTGGGCTCCAATCAGCCCCAGCATTTT. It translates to CASSVGLGSNQPQHF.

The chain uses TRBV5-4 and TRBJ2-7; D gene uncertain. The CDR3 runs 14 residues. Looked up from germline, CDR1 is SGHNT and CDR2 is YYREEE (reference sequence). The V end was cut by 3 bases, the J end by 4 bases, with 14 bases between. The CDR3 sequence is CASSSELYGYEQYF. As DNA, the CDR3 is TGTGCCAGCAGCTCTGAACTATACGGATACGAGCAGTACTTC. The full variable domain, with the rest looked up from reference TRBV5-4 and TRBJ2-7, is ETGVTQSPTHLIKTRGQQVTLRCSSQSGHNTVSWYQQALGQGPQFIFQYYREEENGRGNFPPRFSGLQFPNYSSELNVNALELDDSALYLCASSSELYGYEQYFGPGTRLTVT.

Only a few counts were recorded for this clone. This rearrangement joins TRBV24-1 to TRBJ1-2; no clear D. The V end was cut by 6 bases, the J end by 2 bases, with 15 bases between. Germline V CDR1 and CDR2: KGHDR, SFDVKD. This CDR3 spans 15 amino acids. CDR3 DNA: TGTGCCACCAGTCCATCCGGGTTTTGGAACTATGGCTACACCTTC. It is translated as CATSPSGFWNYGYTF.

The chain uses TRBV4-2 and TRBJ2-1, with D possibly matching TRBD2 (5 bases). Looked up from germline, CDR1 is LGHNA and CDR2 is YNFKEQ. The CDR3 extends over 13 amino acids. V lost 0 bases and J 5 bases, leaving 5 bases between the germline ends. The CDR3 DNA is TGTGCCAGCAGCCAAGATAGCGACAATGAGCAGTTCTTC. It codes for CASSQDSDNEQFF.

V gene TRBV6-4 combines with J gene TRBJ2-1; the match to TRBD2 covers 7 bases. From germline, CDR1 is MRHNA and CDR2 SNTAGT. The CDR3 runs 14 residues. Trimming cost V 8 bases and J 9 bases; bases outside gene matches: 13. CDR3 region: CASSTKAGSSEQFF. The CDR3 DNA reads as TGTGCCAGCTCGACTAAAGCGGGATCAAGTGAGCAGTTCTTC.

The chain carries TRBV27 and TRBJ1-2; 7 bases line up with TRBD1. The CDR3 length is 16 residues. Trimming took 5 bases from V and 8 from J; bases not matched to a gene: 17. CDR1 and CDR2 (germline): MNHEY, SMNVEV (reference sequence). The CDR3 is CASSLYPGTAQEGYTF. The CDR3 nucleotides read TGTGCCAGCAGTCTATACCCTGGGACAGCCCAAGAGGGCTACACCTTC.

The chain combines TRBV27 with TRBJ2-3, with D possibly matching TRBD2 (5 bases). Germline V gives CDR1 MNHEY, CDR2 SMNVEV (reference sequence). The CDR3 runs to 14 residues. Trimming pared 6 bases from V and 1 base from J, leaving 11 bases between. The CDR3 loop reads CASRESGGTDTQYF. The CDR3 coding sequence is TGTGCCAGCAGGGAATCCGGGGGCACAGATACGCAGTATTTT.

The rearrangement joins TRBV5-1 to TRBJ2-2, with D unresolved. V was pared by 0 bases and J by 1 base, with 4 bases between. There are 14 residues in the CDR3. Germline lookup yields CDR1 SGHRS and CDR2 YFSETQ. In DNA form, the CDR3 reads TGCGCCAGCAGCTTGGCCGTGAACACCGGGGAGCTGTTTTTT. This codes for CASSLAVNTGELFF.

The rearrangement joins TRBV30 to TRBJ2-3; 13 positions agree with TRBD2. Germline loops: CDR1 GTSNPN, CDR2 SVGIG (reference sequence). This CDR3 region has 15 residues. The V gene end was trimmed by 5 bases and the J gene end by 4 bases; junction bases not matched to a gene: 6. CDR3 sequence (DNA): TGTGCCTGGGGATTACTAGCGGGAGGGCCAGATACGCAGTATTTT. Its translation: CAWGLLAGGPDTQYF. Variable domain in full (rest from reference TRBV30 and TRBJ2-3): SQTIHQWPATLVQPVGSPLSLECTVEGTSNPNLYWYRQAAGRGLQLLFYSVGIGQISSEVPQNLSASRPQDRQFILSSKKLLLSDSGFYLCAWGLLAGGPDTQYFGPGTRLTVL.

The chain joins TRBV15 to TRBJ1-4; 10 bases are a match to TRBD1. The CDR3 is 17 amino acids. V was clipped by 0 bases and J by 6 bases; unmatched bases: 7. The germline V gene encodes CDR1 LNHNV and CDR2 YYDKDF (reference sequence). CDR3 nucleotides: TGTGCCACCAGCAGAGAGTTGGGACAGGGGCCTCATGAAAAACTGTTTTTT. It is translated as CATSRELGQGPHEKLFF.

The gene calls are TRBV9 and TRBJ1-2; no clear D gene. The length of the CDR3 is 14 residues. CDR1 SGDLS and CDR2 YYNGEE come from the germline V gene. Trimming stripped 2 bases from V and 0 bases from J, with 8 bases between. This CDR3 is CASSVQPSNYGYTF. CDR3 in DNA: TGTGCCAGCAGCGTTCAGCCGTCTAACTATGGCTACACCTTC.

Here the CDR3 DNA reads TGTGCCAGCAGCTTAGTTAGCGGGTACTTGAACACTGAAGCTTTCTTT. Translation gives CASSLVSGYLNTEAFF. J is TRBJ1-1 and V is TRBV7-6; D is unresolved. Germline values: CDR1 SGHVS, CDR2 FNYEAQ. The CDR3 has 16 amino acids. V was clipped by 1 base and J by 0 bases, with 12 bases between them.

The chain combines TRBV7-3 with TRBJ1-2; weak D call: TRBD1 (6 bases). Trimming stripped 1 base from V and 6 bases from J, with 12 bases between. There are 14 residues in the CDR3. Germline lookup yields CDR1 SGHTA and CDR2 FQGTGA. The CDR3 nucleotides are TGTGCCAGCAGCTTAATGGGCAGGGGAGATGGCTACACCTTC. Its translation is CASSLMGRGDGYTF.